One TCR beta chain is described in this entry. What it recognizes is unknown. This sample was taken from a study of Ad26.COV2.S vaccination and SARS-CoV-2 variants. Study results and limitations: Measurements of TCR breadth and depth may have given underestimates of the total T cell responses. Recipients given vaccine exceeded placebo recipients in spike-specific TCR breadth.

Libraries were prepared by immunoSEQ multiplex PCR; TCRdb keeps only in-frame clonotypes and omits some of them. The sample has fewer than 500,000 clones; approximately 92% are singletons. The CDR3 has 15 amino acids. Germline lookup yields CDR1 ENHRY and CDR2 SYGVKD. After removal of 3 bases from V and 5 bases from J, the junction contained 8 bases not matched to a gene. Noted treatment: over 15 received Ad26.COV2.S at low or high dose, single or two shots; about 5 received placebo; per-sample allocation not given. All samples were drawn on day 63, counting from the first vaccine or placebo injection.

This specimen was peripheral blood, taken in a trial of Ad26.COV2.S vaccine versus placebo. The rearrangement joins TRBV10-3 to TRBJ2-5, with 8 nucleotides matching TRBD2. The clonotype comes from a person between 18 and 65 years old who received the Ad26.COV2.S COVID-19 vaccine or a placebo. The CDR3 region has the DNA TGTGCCATCAGTGACAGCGGGGGCCCGGGGGAGACCCAGTACTTC. Its protein is CAISDSGGPGETQYF.